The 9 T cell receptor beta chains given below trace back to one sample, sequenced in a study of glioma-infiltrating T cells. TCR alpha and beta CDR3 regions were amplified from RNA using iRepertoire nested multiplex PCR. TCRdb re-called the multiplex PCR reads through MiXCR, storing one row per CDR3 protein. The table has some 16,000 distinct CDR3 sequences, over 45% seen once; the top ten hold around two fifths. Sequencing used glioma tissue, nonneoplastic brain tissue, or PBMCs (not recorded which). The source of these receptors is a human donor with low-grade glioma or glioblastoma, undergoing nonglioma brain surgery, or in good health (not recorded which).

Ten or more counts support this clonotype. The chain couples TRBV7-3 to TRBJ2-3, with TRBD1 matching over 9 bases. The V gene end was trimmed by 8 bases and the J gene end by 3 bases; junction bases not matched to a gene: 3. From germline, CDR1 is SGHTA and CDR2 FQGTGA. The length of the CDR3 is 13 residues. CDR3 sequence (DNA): TGTGCCAGCGGACAGGGGAGAACAGATACGCAGTATTTT. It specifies CASGQGRTDTQYF.

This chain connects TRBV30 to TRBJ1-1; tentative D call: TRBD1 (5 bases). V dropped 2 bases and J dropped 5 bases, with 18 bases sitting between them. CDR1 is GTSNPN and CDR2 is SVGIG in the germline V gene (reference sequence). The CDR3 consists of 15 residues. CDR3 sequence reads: CAWSSGQGSNTEAFF. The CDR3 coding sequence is TGTGCCTGGAGTTCTGGGCAGGGATCGAATACTGAAGCTTTCTTT.

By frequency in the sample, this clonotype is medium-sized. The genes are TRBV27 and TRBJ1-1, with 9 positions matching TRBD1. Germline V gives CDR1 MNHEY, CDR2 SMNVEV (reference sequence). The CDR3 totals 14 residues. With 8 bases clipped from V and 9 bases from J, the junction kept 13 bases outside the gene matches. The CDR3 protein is CASSNGGTGIKAFF. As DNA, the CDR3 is TGTGCCAGCTCTAATGGAGGGACAGGGATAAAAGCTTTCTTT.

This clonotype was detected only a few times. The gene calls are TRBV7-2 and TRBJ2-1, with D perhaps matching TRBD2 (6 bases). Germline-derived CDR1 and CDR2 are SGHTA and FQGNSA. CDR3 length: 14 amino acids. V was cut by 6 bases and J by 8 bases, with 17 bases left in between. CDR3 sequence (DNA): TGTGCCAGCAGGGAAAGCGGGTCCATCTATGAGCAGTTCTTC. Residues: CASRESGSIYEQFF.

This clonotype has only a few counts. CDR3 sequence: CSARDPRGRDEAFF. Written as DNA, the CDR3 is TGCAGTGCTAGAGATCCGCGGGGACGCGATGAAGCTTTCTTT. The J gene is TRBJ1-1, the V gene TRBV20-1, with D possibly matching TRBD1 (5 bases). The length of the CDR3 is 14 residues. Trimming shortened V by 0 bases and J by 7 bases, and 15 bases separated the two germline ends. Germline CDR1 DFQATT, CDR2 SNEGSKA (reference sequence).

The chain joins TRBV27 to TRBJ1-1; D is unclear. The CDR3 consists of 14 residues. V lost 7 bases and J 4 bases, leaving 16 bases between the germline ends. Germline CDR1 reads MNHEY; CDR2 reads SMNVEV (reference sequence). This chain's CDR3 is CASNSTVPSTEAFF. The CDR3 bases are TGTGCCAGCAATTCAACGGTCCCGTCCACTGAAGCTTTCTTT.

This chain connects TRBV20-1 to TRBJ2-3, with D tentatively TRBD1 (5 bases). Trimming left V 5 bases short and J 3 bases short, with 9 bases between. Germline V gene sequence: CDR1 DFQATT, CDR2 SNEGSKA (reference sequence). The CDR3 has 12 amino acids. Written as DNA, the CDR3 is TGCAGTGCTCCTGGGGCGACAGATACGCAGTATTTT. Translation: CSAPGATDTQYF.

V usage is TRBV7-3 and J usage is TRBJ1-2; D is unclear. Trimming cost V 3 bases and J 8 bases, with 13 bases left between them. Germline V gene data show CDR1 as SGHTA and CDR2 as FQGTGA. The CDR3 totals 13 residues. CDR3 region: CASSFDPVGGYTF. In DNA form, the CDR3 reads TGTGCCAGCAGCTTTGATCCTGTTGGCGGCTACACCTTC.

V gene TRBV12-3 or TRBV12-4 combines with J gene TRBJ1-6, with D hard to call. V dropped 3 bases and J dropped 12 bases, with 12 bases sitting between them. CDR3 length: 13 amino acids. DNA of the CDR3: TGTGCCAGCAGTTTGCGACCCTCGGGACCCCTCCACTTT. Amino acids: CASSLRPSGPLHF.